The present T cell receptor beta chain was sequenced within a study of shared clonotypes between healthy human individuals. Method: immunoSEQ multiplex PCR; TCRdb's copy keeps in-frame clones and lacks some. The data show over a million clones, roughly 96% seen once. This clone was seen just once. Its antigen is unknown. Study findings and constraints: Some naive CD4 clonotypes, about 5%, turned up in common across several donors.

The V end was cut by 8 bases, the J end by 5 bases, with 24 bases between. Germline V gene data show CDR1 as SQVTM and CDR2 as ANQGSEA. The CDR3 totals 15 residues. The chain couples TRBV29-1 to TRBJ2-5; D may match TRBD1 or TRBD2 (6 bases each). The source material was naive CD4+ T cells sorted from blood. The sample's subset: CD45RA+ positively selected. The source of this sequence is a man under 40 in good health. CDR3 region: CSLLVPSGGVETQYF. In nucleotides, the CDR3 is TGCAGCCTCTTGGTGCCGTCCGGGGGCGTTGAGACCCAGTACTTC.